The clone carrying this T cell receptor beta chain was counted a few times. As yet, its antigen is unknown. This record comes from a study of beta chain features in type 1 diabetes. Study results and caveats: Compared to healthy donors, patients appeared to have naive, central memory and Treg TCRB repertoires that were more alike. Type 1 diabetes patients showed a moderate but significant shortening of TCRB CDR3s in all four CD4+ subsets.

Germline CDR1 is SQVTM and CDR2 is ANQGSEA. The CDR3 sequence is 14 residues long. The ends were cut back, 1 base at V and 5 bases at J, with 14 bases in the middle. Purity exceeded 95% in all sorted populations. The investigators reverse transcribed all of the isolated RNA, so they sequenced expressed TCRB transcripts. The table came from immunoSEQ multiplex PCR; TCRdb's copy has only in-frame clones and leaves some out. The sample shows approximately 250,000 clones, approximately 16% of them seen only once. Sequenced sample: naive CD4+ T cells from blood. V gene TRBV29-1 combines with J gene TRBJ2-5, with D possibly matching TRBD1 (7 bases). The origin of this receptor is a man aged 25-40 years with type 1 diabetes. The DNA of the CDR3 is TGCAGCGTTGAAGGGCAGGGGGGATATGAGACCCAGTACTTC. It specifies CSVEGQGGYETQYF.